One T cell receptor beta chain is described in this entry. The antigen remains undetermined. Original analysis: Filtering differed for immunoSEQ, which gave only junction sequences without quality scores. The method was immunoSEQ multiplex PCR; TCRdb's version includes in-frame clones alone and lacks a portion of them. The V and J calls and the clone size are those of that table, but D and trimming were determined from the DNA. In the table there are about 2.1 million clones, around 93% of which are singletons. The source of the sample is a study of shared clonotypes between healthy human individuals. Study in general: Serving as donors were two women and three men, whose ages spanned 18 to 49.

Notes on the study in general: Researchers sampled blood only, noting tissue repertoires likely differ.

Positively selected for CCR7, the CD45RO-negative cells used as naive CD8 cells excluded terminally differentiated effector memory CD45RA+ cells. The sequence came from a man aged 18 to 30 in good health. Some clones in this sample may be carry-over from other donors' samples. Sequencing was performed on naive CD8+ T cells from PBMCs.

The CDR3 DNA is TGCGCCAGCAGCCACCCGGGACAATTCTACGAGCAGTACTTC. Translating gives CASSHPGQFYEQYF. The rearrangement links TRBV4-1 to TRBJ2-7; TRBD1 is a possible D gene (6 bases). The CDR3 is 14 residues long. Germline V gene data show CDR1 as MGHRA and CDR2 as YSYEKL. Between the trimmed V and J ends, which lost 3 bases and 3 bases, there was a span of 12 bases.